This T cell receptor beta chain was sequenced in a study of T cell repertoires in cytomegalovirus infection (dated by TCRdb to between 2018 and 2020). About the investigation overall: Because public TCR beta signatures pointed to carriage of CMV infection together with the matching HLA type, the HLA type of each donor mattered for the analysis.

Study-wide conclusions, independent of this receptor: Carriers of CMV infection plus the relevant HLA type were discriminated by the cumulative frequency of public TCR beta family members in the study cohort and in an independent roughly 350-donor cohort. The ex vivo response was dominated by HLA-C-restricted CMV-specific TCR beta clonotypes, which also provided the single most frequent clonotype in two of eight donors.

Sequencing relied on an Illumina HiSeq 1500. TCRdb applied fastp at Q25 and MiXCR to the public reads, then kept only in-frame beta chains. Every CDR3 protein is listed once, alongside the most common genes and DNA of its rows. The sample table lists about 490,000 distinct CDR3 sequences, 16% of them with a count of one. More than 20% of the sample is held by the ten biggest clonotypes. Points on this clonotype: Its cognate antigen has yet to be identified. A junction end diverges from the germline sequence, so it may reflect a read error.

CDR1 and CDR2 (DFQATT, SNEGSKA) derive from the germline V gene (reference sequence). There are 9 amino acids in the CDR3, from cysteine to phenylalanine inclusive. The DNA shown is the 27-base CDR3, in frame from base 1. Sample: CD8+ T cells from PBMCs. The sequence was obtained from a human donor in good health (CMV status not recorded). Some clones in this sample may be carry-over from other donors' samples. The sequence is built from TRBV20-1 and TRBJ2-7, with a tentative D gene TRBD1 over 5 matching bases. The nucleotides are TGCAGTGCCCCTGAAGGGGTCGTCTTC. Translated, it gives CSAPEGVVF.